This T cell receptor beta chain appears in the sequencing data of a study of control samples from healthy donors and cancer patients. The protocol was immunoSEQ multiplex PCR, while the TCRdb copy is restricted to in-frame clones and leaves out a portion. The sample lists around 190,000 clones; 90% were seen once. The sequence was obtained from a woman between 50 and 59 years old in good health. Sequences were obtained from blood.

CDR3 region: CASSLGRGTWSTQYF. CDR3 in DNA: TGTGCCAGCAGCTTGGGACGGGGAACCTGGAGTACGCAGTATTTT. The rearrangement links TRBV7-2 to TRBJ2-3; tentatively, D is TRBD1 or TRBD2 (5 bases each). This CDR3 contains 15 residues. Between the trimmed V and J ends, which lost 3 bases and 8 bases, there was a span of 18 bases. Germline-derived CDR1 and CDR2 are SGHTA and FQGNSA.